This T cell receptor beta chain emerged from a study of blood T cells in healthy people across ages (dated by TCRdb to the mid-2010s). Study-wide context: In model experiments, template switching captured about one uniquely barcoded TCR beta cDNA molecule for every two T cells. The study measured age-related changes in TCR beta repertoire diversity using deep sequencing normalized with unique cDNA molecular identifiers. The donors were split into four age groups: young (average about 16 years), middle-aged (39), aged (roughly 60) and long-lived (approximately 80). For two donors (one aged 18 to 30 and one aged 80 or older), the study analyzed two additional independent replicas of 1 million unique cDNA reads from the same blood draw. Donors of different ages were randomly distributed across sequencing lanes to avoid experimental bias.

Remarks on this clonotype: The antigen it binds to is not known. No clone much larger than this one lies a single base away; base qualities are absent.

Broad study findings and their caveats: Observed TCR beta diversity per million T cells fell roughly linearly with age, and a significant reduction was already apparent by age approximately 41. Compared with the aged group, the long-lived group had more naive CD4+ T cells, fewer expanded clones and increased TCR diversity, a pattern suggesting age selection. Because the CMV infection status of the donors was unknown, age-related changes in expanded clonotypes may potentially have been confounded. Total diversity estimates from one million sequenced T cells were considered lower bounds and underestimates. Since profiling was done on bulk unsorted PBMCs, naive and antigen-experienced compartments could not be conclusively compared. The percentage of naive T cells measured by flow cytometry correlated strongly with observed TCR beta diversity.

The roughly 39 donors, aged 6 to 90 years, were systemically healthy Caucasian individuals from Russia. Approximately 9.3 milliliters of peripheral blood were collected from each donor into EDTA-treated Vacutainer tubes. Ficoll-Paque density-gradient centrifugation was used to isolate PBMCs, with at least 6.5 million per sample. Trizol reagent was used to extract total RNA from PBMCs, with at least 5.5 micrograms per sample. The percentages of naive CD45RAhigh/CD27high T cells were determined by flow cytometry on a PBMC aliquot from every donor. Cut back by 3 bases and 0 bases, the V and J ends lie 16 bases apart. The CDR3 runs 17 amino acids, cysteine and phenylalanine included. The sequence is cut down to CDR3 DNA, 51 bases in frame from base 1. CDR1 and CDR2 are drawn from the germline V gene: LGHNA, YSLEER. Library preparation used 5' RACE. A second PCR of roughly 7 to 11 cycles was performed with a sample-barcoded 5' primer and a J-beta primer mix. Each TCR beta cDNA molecule received a unique molecular identifier from a template-switch 5' adaptor carrying 12 random nucleotides. At least 2.5 million CDR3-containing paired-end reads were obtained from each sample. First-strand cDNA synthesis was performed from all RNA using the Mint cDNA synthesis kit, with priming by a TRBC-specific oligonucleotide. Following uracil-DNA glycosylase treatment, a first 18-cycle PCR with universal primers M1SS and BC2_uni_R was performed on all cDNA. As for how the authors treated the data: For normalization, 1 million high-quality reads, each with a distinct molecular identifier, were randomly selected from each sample. Instead of being binned into consensus sequences, reads that shared molecular identifiers were thrown out. CDR3 identification, clonotype clustering and error correction used MiTCR with a Q25 quality threshold and the strictest error-elimination algorithm. A nonparametric unseen species model with Euler transformation was used to estimate a lower bound on total TCR beta diversity. In-frame beta chains were kept once TCRdb had trimmed the public reads at Q25 with fastp and called clones with MiXCR. Every CDR3 protein is listed once, alongside the most common genes and DNA of its rows. The V and J calls and clone size are TCRdb's, not the authors'. The sample data list 1.8 million or so distinct CDR3 sequences, and roughly two fifths of these were observed just once. 23% of the sample is held by the ten biggest clonotypes.

The sequenced material came from blood. The TCR comes from a human donor in good health. The sequence joins TRBV4-3 to TRBJ2-3; the D gene assignment is perhaps TRBD1 or TRBD2, with each matching 5 bases. CDR3 reads: CASSQSRTGTSTDTQYF. The sequenced DNA: TGCGCCAGCAGCCAGTCAAGAACCGGGACGAGCACAGATACGCAGTATTTT.